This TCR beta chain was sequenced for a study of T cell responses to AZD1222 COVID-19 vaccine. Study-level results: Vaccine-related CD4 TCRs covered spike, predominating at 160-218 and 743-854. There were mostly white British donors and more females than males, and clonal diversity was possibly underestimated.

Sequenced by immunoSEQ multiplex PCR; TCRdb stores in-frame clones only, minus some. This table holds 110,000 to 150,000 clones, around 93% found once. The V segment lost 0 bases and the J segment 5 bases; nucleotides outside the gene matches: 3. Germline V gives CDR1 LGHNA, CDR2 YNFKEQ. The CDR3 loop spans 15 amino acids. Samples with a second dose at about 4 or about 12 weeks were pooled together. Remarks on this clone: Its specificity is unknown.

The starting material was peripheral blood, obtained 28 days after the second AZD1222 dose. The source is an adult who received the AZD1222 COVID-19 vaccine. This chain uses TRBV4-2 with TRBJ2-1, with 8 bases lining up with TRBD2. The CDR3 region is CASSQDLAGNNEQFF. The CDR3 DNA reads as TGTGCCAGCAGCCAAGATTTAGCGGGGAACAATGAGCAGTTCTTC.